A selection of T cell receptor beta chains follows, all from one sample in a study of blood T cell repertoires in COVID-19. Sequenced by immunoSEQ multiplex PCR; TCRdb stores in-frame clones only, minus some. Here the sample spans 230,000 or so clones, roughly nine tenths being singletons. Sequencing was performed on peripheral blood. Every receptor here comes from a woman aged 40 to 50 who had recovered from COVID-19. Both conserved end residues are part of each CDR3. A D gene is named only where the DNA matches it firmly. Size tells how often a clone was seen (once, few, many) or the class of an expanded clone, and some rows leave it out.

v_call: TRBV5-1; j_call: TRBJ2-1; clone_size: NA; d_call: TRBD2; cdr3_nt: TGCGCCAGCAGCTTGGGTCCTAGCGGGAGGGCCACTTACAATGAGCAGTTCTTC; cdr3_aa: CASSLGPSGRATYNEQFF
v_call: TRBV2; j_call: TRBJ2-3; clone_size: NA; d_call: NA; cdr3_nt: TGTGCCAGCAGTGCCTCCGGGTTGACAGATACGCAGTATTTT; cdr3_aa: CASSASGLTDTQYF
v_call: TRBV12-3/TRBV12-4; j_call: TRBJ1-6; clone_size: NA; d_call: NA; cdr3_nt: TGTGCCAGCAGCTCCGATAATTCACCCCTCCACTTT; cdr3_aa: CASSSDNSPLHF
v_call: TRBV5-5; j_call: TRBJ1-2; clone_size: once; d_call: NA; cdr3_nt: TGTGCCAGCAGCGGGGAGGCCGACCGTTTTCGTGGCTACACCTTC; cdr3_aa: CASSGEADRFRGYTF
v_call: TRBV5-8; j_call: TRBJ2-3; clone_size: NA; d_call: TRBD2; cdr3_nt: TGTGCCAGCAGCATAGCCGGGACTAGGAGCACAGATACGCAGTATTTT; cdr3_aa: CASSIAGTRSTDTQYF
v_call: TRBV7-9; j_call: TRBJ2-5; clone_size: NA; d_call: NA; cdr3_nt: TGTGCCAGCAGCTTATTGATGGGTAGTAGGGGAGAGACCCAGTACTTC; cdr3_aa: CASSLLMGSRGETQYF
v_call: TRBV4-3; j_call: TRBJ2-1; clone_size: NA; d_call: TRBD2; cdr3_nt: TGCGCCAGCAGCCAAGTTGTAGCGGGGGGATACAATGAGCAGTTCTTC; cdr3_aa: CASSQVVAGGYNEQFF
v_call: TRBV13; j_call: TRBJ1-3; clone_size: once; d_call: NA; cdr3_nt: TGTGCCAGCAGCTTATCAGGCTCTGGAAACACCATATATTTT; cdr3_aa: CASSLSGSGNTIYF
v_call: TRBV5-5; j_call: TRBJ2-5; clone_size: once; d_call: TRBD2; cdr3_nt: TGTGCCAGCAGCTCGGGGACTAGCGGGGGCCTGGGGGACCAGTACTTC; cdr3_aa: CASSSGTSGGLGDQYF
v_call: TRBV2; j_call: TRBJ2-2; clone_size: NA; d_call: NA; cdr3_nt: TGTGCCAGCAGACTAGATCCGAACACCGGGGAGCTGTTTTTT; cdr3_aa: CASRLDPNTGELFF
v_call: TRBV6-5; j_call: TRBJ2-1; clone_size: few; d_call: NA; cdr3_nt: TGTGCCAGCTGGCAGGGTATCGGCAATGAGCAGTTCTTC; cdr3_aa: CASWQGIGNEQFF
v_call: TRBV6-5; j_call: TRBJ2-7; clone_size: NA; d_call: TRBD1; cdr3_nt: TGTGCCAGCAGGTCGGGACAGGCCTCCTACGAGCAGTACTTC; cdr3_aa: CASRSGQASYEQYF
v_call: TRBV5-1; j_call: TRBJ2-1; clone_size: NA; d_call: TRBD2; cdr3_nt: TGCGCCAGCAGTACATCGGGACTAGCGGGAGACAATGAGCAGTTCTTC; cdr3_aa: CASSTSGLAGDNEQFF
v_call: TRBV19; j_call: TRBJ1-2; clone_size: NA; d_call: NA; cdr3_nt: TGTGCCAGTAGTAGACAGGCTGATGGCTACACCTTC; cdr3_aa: CASSRQADGYTF
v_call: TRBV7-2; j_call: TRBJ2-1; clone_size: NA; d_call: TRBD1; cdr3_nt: TGTGCCAGCAGCACCACCGGGACAGGGGGCTATGAGCAGTTCTTC; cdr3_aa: CASSTTGTGGYEQFF
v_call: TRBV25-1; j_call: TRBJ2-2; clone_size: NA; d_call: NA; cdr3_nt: TGTGCCAGCAGTCCCAGGGGAACCGGGGAGCTGTTTTTT; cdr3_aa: CASSPRGTGELFF
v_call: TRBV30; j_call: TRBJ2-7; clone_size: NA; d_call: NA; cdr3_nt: TGTGCCTGGAGTTCCAGTCTCGAGCAGTACTTC; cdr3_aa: CAWSSSLEQYF
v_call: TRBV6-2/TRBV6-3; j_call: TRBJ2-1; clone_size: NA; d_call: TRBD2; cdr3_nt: TGTGCCAGCAGTCCCGGGACTAGCGGACACAATGAGCAGTTCTTC; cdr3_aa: CASSPGTSGHNEQFF
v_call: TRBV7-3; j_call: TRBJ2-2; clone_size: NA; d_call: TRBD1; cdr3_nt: TGTGCCAGCAGCTCCTCAGGGGGATGGAACACCGGGGAGCTGTTTTTT; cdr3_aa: CASSSSGGWNTGELFF
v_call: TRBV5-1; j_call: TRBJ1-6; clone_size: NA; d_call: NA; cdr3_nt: TGCGCCAGCAGCTTGACAGTGCGGGATAATTCACCCCTCCACTTT; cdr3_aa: CASSLTVRDNSPLHF
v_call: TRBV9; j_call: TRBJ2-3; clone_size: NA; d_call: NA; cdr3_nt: TGTGCCAGCACCGACAACACAGATACGCAGTATTTT; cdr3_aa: CASTDNTDTQYF
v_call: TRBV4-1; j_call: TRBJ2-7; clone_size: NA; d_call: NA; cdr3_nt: TGCGCCAGCAGCCAAGAGGACGGGGCCTACGAGCAGTACTTC; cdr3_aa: CASSQEDGAYEQYF
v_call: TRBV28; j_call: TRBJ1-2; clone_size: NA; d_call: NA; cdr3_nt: TGTGCCAGCAGTTCCGGACAGACTAGCCATGGCTACACCTTC; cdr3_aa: CASSSGQTSHGYTF
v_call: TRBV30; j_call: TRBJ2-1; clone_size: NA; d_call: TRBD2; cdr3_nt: TGTGCCTGGAGTGTGAGTAGCGGGAGCCTTGAGCAGTTCTTC; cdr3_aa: CAWSVSSGSLEQFF
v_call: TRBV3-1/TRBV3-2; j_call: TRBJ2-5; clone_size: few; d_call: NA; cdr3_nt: TGTGCCAGCAGTGCGGAGGCGTACCAAGAGACCCAGTACTTC; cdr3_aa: CASSAEAYQETQYF
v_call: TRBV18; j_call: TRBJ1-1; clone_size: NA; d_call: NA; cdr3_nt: TGTGCCAGCTCACCGGGTGTGGGCAGGGAAAAAGCTTTCTTT; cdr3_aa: CASSPGVGREKAFF
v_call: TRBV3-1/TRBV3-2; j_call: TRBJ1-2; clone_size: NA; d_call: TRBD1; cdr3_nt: TGTGCCAGCAGCCAAGGACAGGGGAGGTTGGATGGCTACACCTTC; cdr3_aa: CASSQGQGRLDGYTF
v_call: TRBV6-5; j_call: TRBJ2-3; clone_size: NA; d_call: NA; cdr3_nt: TGTGCCAGCACCAGGGCGAGCACAGATACGCAGTATTTT; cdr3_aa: CASTRASTDTQYF
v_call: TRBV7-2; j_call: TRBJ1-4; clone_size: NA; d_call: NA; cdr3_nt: TGTGCCAGCCGAGACGGACTACAGGAAAAACTGTTTTTT; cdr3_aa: CASRDGLQEKLFF
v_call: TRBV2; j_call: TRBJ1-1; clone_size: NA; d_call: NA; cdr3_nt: TGTGCCAGCAGAGTCGGTACAGAAAAGAACACTGAAGCTTTCTTT; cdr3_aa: CASRVGTEKNTEAFF
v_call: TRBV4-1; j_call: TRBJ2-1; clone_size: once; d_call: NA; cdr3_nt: TGCGCCAGCAGCCAAGTTGTTCAGGGTTATGAGCAGTTCTTC; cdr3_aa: CASSQVVQGYEQFF
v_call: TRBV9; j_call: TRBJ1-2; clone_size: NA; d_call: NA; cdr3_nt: TGTGCCAGCAGCCCACAGTACACGGCAGACTATGGCTACACCTTC; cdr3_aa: CASSPQYTADYGYTF
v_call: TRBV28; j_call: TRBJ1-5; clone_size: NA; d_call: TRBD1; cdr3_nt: TGTGCCAGCAGTTTACGCCGGGACAGAGTTAGGCAAGTAAGCAATCAGCCCCAGCATTTT; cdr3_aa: CASSLRRDRVRQVSNQPQHF
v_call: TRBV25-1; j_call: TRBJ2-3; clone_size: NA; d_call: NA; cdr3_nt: TGTGCCAGCAGTGACCTTGCGGGGGCTACGCAGTATTTT; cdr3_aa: CASSDLAGATQYF
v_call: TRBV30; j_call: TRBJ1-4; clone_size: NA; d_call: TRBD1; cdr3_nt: TGTGCCTGGAGCCGGCAGGGGGATTCTTTCTTGTTTTTT; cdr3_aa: CAWSRQGDSFLFF
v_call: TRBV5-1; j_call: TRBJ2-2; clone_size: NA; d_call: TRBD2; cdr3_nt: TGCGCCAGCGAACTAGCGGGGGCAAACACCGGGGAGCTGTTTTTT; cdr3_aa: CASELAGANTGELFF
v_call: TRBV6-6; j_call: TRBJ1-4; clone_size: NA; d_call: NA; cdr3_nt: TGTGCCAGCAGTTCACATTTTGCAACTAATGAAAAACTGTTTTTT; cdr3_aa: CASSSHFATNEKLFF
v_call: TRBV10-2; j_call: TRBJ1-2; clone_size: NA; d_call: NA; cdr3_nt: TGCGCCAGCAGTGAGACAGGGATAGGAAACTATGGCTACACCTTC; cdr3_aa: CASSETGIGNYGYTF
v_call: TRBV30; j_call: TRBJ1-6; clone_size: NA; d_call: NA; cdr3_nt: TGTGCCTGGAGCCCGAACGGTAATTCACCCCTCCACTTT; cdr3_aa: CAWSPNGNSPLHF
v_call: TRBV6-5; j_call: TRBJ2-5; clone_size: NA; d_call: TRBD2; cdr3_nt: TGTGCCAGCACCAGAGGGGGGACTAGTTGGGAGACCCAGTACTTC; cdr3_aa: CASTRGGTSWETQYF
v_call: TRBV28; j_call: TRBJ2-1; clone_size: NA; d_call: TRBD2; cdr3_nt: TGTGCCAGCAGTTTGGCCCGCTGGCGGGGGACCTACAATGAGCAGTTCTTC; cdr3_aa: CASSLARWRGTYNEQFF
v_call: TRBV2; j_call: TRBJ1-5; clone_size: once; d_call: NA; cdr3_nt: TGTGCCAGCAGTCTCACTACAGGGTCTCAAAATCAGCCCCAGCATTTT; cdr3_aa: CASSLTTGSQNQPQHF
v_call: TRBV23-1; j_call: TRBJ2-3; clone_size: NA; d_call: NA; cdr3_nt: TGCGCCAGCAGTCACCTCCGTCTAGCGACGCAGTATTTT; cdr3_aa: CASSHLRLATQYF
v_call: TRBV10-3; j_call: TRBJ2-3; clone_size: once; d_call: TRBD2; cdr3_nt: TGTGCCATCAGTGAGTTCCTAGCGGGGACCACAGATACGCAGTATTTT; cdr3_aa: CAISEFLAGTTDTQYF
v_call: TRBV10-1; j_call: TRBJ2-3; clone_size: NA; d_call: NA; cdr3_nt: TGCGCCAGCAGTGAAGAAGGAGGGGCCCTCACAGATACGCAGTATTTT; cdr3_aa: CASSEEGGALTDTQYF
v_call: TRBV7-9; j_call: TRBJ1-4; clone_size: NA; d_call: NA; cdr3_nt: TGTGCCAGCAGCTTGACAACCTCAACTAATGAAAAACTGTTTTTT; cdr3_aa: CASSLTTSTNEKLFF
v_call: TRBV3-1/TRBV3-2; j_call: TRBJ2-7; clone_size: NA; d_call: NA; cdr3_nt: TGTGCCAGCAGCCGGGGGTCGGGGGTCTCCTACGAGCAGTACTTC; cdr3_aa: CASSRGSGVSYEQYF
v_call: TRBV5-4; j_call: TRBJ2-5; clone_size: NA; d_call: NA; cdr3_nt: TGTGCCAGCAGCTCTGGAGACTCGCAAGAGACCCAGTACTTC; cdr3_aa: CASSSGDSQETQYF
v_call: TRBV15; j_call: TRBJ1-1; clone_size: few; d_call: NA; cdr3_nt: TGTGCCACCAGCAGAGATCCGCTTAGTTCGGGAGCTTTCTTT; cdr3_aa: CATSRDPLSSGAFF
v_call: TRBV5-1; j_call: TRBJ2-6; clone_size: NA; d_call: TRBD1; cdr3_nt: TGCGCCAGCAGCTCGACAGGGAACTCTGGGGCCAACGTCCTGACTTTC; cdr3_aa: CASSSTGNSGANVLTF
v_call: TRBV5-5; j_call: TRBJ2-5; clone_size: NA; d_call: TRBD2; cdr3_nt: TGTGCCAGCAGCTTGGTCTCTAGCGGGAGGGCCAGGGAGACCCAGTACTTC; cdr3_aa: CASSLVSSGRARETQYF
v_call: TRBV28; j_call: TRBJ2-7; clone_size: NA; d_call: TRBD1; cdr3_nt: TGTGCCAGCAGTTTAAGGGACAGGGTAACTAACGAGCAGTACTTC; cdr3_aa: CASSLRDRVTNEQYF
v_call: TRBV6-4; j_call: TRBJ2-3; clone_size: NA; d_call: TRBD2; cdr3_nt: TGTGCCAGCAGTGACGGGCTAGCGGGGGGGCGGCAGTATTTT; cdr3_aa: CASSDGLAGGRQYF